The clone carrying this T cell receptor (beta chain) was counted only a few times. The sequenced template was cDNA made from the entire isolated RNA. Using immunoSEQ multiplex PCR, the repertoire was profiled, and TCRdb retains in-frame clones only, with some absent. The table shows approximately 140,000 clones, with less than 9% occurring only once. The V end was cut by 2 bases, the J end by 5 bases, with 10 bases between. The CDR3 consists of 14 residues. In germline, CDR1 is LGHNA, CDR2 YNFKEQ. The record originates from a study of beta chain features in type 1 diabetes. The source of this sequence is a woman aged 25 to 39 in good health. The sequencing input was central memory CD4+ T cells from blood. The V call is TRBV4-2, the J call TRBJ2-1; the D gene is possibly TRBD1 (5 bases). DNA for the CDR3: TGTGCCAGCAGCCAACCGGACACAAACAATGAGCAGTTCTTC. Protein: CASSQPDTNNEQFF.